A selection of T cell receptor beta chains follows, all from one sample in a study of T-cell reconstitution after alpha-beta-depleted transplantation in children. Each CDR3 protein gets one entry after TCRdb re-called the PCR reads with MiXCR. The table records 100,000 to 120,000 distinct CDR3 sequences, roughly 6.1% of them present only once. Sequencing used PBMCs, mostly from graft donor cells, obtained 360 days after TCRalphabeta/CD19-depleted stem cell transplant. These receptors all stem from a male patient aged 2-9 years who had a stem cell transplant for acute lymphoblastic leukemia, so the T cells may come from the graft donor. CDR3s include the opening cysteine and the closing phenylalanine or tryptophan. Each record gives: clone size, D gene, J gene, V gene, CDR3 protein, CDR3 DNA. D genes are given only for firm matches. A clone size is listed for some rows: how often the clone was seen (once, few, many), or a class if it is expanded.

>once|.|TRBJ2-7|TRBV6-1
CASRRQNTYEQYF
TGTGCCAGCAGAAGACAGAACACTTACGAGCAGTACTTC
>few|TRBD2|TRBJ2-1|TRBV9
CASSVALLERTSARSYNEQFF
TGTGCCAGCAGCGTAGCCCTACTCGAAAGGACTAGCGCTCGCTCCTACAATGAGCAGTTCTTC
>many|.|TRBJ2-5|TRBV12-3/TRBV12-4
CASLGGIGTQYF
TGTGCCAGCCTTGGAGGGATCGGGACCCAGTACTTC
>.|.|TRBJ2-7|TRBV11-2
CASSFGVRADYEQYF
TGTGCCAGCAGCTTCGGGGTGCGGGCGGACTACGAGCAGTACTTC
>.|TRBD1|TRBJ1-4|TRBV7-8
CASSSTTGPEKLFF
TGTGCCAGCAGCTCCACGACAGGGCCTGAAAAACTGTTTTTT
>.|.|TRBJ1-2|TRBV29-1
CSVQGYYGYTF
TGCAGCGTGCAGGGGTACTATGGCTACACCTTC
>.|.|TRBJ2-1|TRBV7-9
CASSSYLYEQFF
TGTGCCAGCAGCTCGTATCTCTATGAGCAGTTCTTC
>few|.|TRBJ2-5|TRBV5-4
CASSLWSTRGETQYF
TGTGCCAGCAGCTTGTGGAGCACGAGGGGGGAGACCCAGTACTTC
>many|.|TRBJ2-6|TRBV5-5
CASSRGLSLSGANVLTF
TGTGCCAGCAGCCGAGGATTATCCCTCTCTGGGGCCAACGTCCTGACTTTC
>many|.|TRBJ2-7|TRBV27
CASSSDKREQYF
TGTGCCAGCAGTTCCGACAAGCGCGAGCAGTACTTC
>.|.|TRBJ2-4|TRBV27
CASSLGGEAKNIQYF
TGTGCCAGCAGTTTAGGCGGAGAAGCCAAAAACATTCAGTACTTC
>many|.|TRBJ2-5|TRBV7-2
CASSSPTITHETQYF
TGTGCCAGCAGCTCCCCGACAATCACCCACGAGACCCAGTACTTC
>many|TRBD1|TRBJ2-3|TRBV11-2
CASSYDRVTDTQYF
TGTGCCAGCAGCTATGACAGGGTCACAGATACGCAGTATTTT
>many|.|TRBJ1-1|TRBV11-3
CASSLGRQTQAFF
TGTGCCAGCAGCTTAGGCAGACAGACCCAAGCTTTCTTT
>many|.|TRBJ2-3|TRBV7-2
CASSLTPGAPDTQYF
TGTGCCAGCAGCTTGACCCCCGGGGCTCCAGATACGCAGTATTTT
>few|TRBD1|TRBJ1-4|TRBV6-5
CASSYFSGTADEKLFF
TGTGCCAGCAGTTACTTCTCCGGGACAGCCGATGAAAAACTGTTTTTT
>few|TRBD2|TRBJ2-7|TRBV27
CASSPGLAGVRQYF
TGTGCCAGCAGTCCGGGACTAGCGGGAGTAAGACAGTACTTC
>many|.|TRBJ2-1|TRBV29-1
CSVSGRKFSYNEQFF
TGCAGCGTCTCAGGGCGGAAGTTCTCCTACAATGAGCAGTTCTTC
>many|TRBD1|TRBJ2-2|TRBV12-3/TRBV12-4
CASRRQGIGELFF
TGTGCCAGCAGAAGACAGGGAATCGGGGAGCTGTTTTTT
>few|TRBD2|TRBJ2-1|TRBV6-2/TRBV6-3
CASSYPTSGRAGDEQFF
TGTGCCAGCAGTTACCCGACTAGCGGGAGGGCCGGCGATGAGCAGTTCTTC
>.|.|TRBJ2-2|TRBV7-9
CASSLARPPTGELFF
TGTGCCAGCAGCTTAGCACGTCCCCCCACCGGGGAGCTGTTTTTT
>few|.|TRBJ2-7|TRBV9
CASSAGSKPYEQYF
TGTGCCAGCAGCGCAGGGTCAAAGCCCTACGAGCAGTACTTC
>few|TRBD2|TRBJ2-1|TRBV6-8
CASSYAGLAGPGGNEQFF
TGTGCCAGCAGTTACGCCGGACTAGCGGGCCCCGGGGGAAATGAGCAGTTCTTC
>few|.|TRBJ1-1|TRBV20-1
CSAAAIFAEAFF
TGCAGTGCTGCCGCTATATTCGCTGAAGCTTTCTTT
>many|.|TRBJ2-1|TRBV28
CASSLGGVYNEQFF
TGTGCCAGCAGTTTGGGGGGAGTGTACAATGAGCAGTTCTTC
>.|TRBD1|TRBJ2-7|TRBV20-1
CSARNPQGAIWYEQYF
TGCAGTGCTAGAAATCCTCAGGGGGCGATCTGGTACGAGCAGTACTTC
>many|.|TRBJ2-7|TRBV27
CASSFRGPAYEQYF
TGTGCCAGCAGTTTTCGGGGTCCCGCCTACGAGCAGTACTTC
>few|TRBD1|TRBJ2-7|TRBV7-6
CASSFLGQGLSEQYF
TGTGCCAGCAGCTTCTTGGGACAGGGCCTAAGCGAGCAGTACTTC
>many|.|TRBJ2-7|TRBV7-9
CASSFWGTVADEQYF
TGTGCCAGCAGCTTCTGGGGGACGGTAGCGGACGAGCAGTACTTC
>many|.|TRBJ2-4|TRBV12-3/TRBV12-4
CASSPEGGGGNIQYF
TGTGCCAGCAGTCCAGAAGGAGGGGGCGGAAACATTCAGTACTTC
>many|TRBD1|TRBJ1-4|TRBV12-3/TRBV12-4
CASSGPGQGDEKLFF
TGTGCCAGCAGTGGACCGGGACAGGGGGATGAAAAACTGTTTTTT
>.|.|TRBJ1-1|TRBV11-1
CASSFGERGRGGGSTEAFF
TGTGCCAGCAGCTTTGGAGAACGAGGCAGAGGGGGAGGAAGCACTGAAGCTTTCTTT
>many|.|TRBJ2-1|TRBV29-1
CSVWEGKFF
TGCAGCGTATGGGAAGGGAAGTTCTTC
>few|.|TRBJ2-7|TRBV6-5
CASSYLGRADEQYF
TGTGCCAGCAGTTATCTGGGCAGGGCCGACGAGCAGTACTTC
>many|TRBD2|TRBJ2-1|TRBV9
CASSVEGLAYNEQFF
TGTGCCAGCAGCGTAGAGGGACTAGCATACAATGAGCAGTTCTTC
>many|TRBD1|TRBJ2-3|TRBV2
CASWDRVEYF
TGTGCCAGCTGGGACAGGGTCGAGTATTTT
>.|TRBD1|TRBJ2-1|TRBV19
CASSIDLYDRGVFNEQFF
TGTGCCAGTAGTATAGATTTGTACGACAGGGGCGTATTCAATGAGCAGTTCTTC
>.|TRBD2|TRBJ2-3|TRBV9
CASSETSGRGTDTQYF
TGTGCCAGCAGCGAGACTAGCGGAAGGGGTACAGATACGCAGTATTTT
>.|.|TRBJ1-1|TRBV19
CASTLGGQGNTEAFF
TGTGCCAGTACCCTAGGGGGGCAGGGGAACACTGAAGCTTTCTTT
>many|.|TRBJ2-5|TRBV3-1
CASSHRGALSQETQYF
TGTGCCAGCAGCCACCGAGGGGCTTTAAGCCAAGAGACCCAGTACTTC
>many|TRBD2|TRBJ2-1|TRBV4-2
CASSPGLAGGILSNEQFF
TGTGCCAGCAGCCCCGGACTAGCGGGGGGCATACTGAGCAATGAGCAGTTCTTC
>few|.|TRBJ1-3|TRBV7-2
CASSSARGNTIYF
TGTGCCAGCAGCTCGGCTAGGGGAAACACCATATATTTT
>many|TRBD1|TRBJ1-5|TRBV4-3
CASSQGQGSLQPQHF
TGCGCCAGCAGCCAGGGACAGGGGTCTCTTCAGCCCCAGCATTTT
>.|.|TRBJ2-1|TRBV7-6
CASSSFPGDSYNEQFF
TGTGCCAGCAGCTCATTCCCTGGAGATTCCTACAATGAGCAGTTCTTC
>few|.|TRBJ2-7|TRBV21-1
CASSSPSLAGAPYEQYF
TGTGCCAGCAGCTCACCTAGTCTAGCGGGGGCCCCCTACGAGCAGTACTTC
>many|TRBD1|TRBJ2-5|TRBV5-1
CASGQGANNQETQYF
TGCGCCAGCGGACAGGGGGCGAATAACCAAGAGACCCAGTACTTC